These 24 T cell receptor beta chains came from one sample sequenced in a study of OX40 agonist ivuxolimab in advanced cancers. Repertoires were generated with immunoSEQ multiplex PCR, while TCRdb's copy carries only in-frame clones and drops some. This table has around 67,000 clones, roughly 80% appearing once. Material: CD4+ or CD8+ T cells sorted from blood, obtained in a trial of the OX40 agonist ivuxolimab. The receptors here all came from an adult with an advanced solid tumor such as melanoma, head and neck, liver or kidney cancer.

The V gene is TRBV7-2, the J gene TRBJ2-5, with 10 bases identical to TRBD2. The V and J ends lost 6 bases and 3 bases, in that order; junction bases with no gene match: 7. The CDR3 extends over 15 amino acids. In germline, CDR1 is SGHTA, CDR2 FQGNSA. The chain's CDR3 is CASSSWTSGKETQYF. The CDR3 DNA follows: TGTGCCAGCAGTAGTTGGACTAGCGGAAAAGAGACCCAGTACTTC.

CDR3 sequence: CATYGPLNTEAFF. In nucleotides, the CDR3 is TGTGCCACATACGGACCGTTGAACACTGAAGCTTTCTTT. The V call is TRBV6-5, the J call TRBJ1-1; no clear D. Germline assignment: CDR1 MNHEY and CDR2 SVGAGI. V was trimmed by 10 bases and J by 0 bases, leaving 12 bases between them. This CDR3 is 13 amino acids long.

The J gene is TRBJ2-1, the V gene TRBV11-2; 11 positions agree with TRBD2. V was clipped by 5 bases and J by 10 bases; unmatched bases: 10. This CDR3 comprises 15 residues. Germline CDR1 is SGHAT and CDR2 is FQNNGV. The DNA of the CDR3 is TGTGCCAGCAGCGTCCTAGCGGGGGGCTTAGGCGAGCAGTTCTTC. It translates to CASSVLAGGLGEQFF.

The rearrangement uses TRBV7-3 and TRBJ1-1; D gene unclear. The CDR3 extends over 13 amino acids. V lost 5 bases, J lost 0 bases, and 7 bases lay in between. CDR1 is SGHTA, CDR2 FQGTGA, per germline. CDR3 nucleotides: TGTGCCAGCAGCACATTATTGAACACTGAAGCTTTCTTT. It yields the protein CASSTLLNTEAFF. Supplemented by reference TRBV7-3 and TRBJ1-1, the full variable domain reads GAGVSQTPSNKVTEKGKYVELRCDPISGHTALYWYRQSLGQGPEFLIYFQGTGAADDSGLPNDRFFAVRPEGSVSTLKIQRTERGDSAVYLCASSTLLNTEAFFGQGTRLTVV.

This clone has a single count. Here the CDR3 DNA reads TGTGCCAGCGCCCCCCCCGGGTATAACACCGGGGAGCTGTTTTTT. It encodes CASAPPGYNTGELFF. The rearrangement uses TRBV2 and TRBJ2-2; no definite D call. V lost 8 bases and J 2 bases, leaving 15 bases between the germline ends. The CDR3 covers 15 residues. CDR1 and CDR2 (germline): SNHLY, FYNNEI.

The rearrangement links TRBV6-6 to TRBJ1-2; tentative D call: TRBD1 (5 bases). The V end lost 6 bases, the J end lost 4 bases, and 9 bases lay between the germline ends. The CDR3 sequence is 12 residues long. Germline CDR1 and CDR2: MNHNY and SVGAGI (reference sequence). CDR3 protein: CASSRDLYGYTF. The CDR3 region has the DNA TGTGCCAGCAGCCGGGACCTCTATGGCTACACCTTC.

CDR3 region: CASSSAGGASNQPQHF. For the CDR3, the DNA is TGTGCCAGCAGCTCCGCGGGGGGCGCGAGCAATCAGCCCCAGCATTTT. The chain uses TRBV5-6 and TRBJ1-5, with D tentatively TRBD1 (6 bases). Trimming removed 3 bases at V and 1 base at J, with 14 bases between. The CDR3 loop spans 16 amino acids. The germline gives CDR1 SGHDT, CDR2 YYEEEE.

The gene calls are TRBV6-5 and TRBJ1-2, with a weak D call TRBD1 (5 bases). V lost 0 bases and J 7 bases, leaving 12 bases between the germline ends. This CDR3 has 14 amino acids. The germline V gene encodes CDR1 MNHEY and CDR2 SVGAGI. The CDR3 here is CASSYSGFGGGYTF. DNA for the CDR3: TGTGCCAGCAGTTACTCGGGCTTCGGGGGTGGCTACACCTTC.

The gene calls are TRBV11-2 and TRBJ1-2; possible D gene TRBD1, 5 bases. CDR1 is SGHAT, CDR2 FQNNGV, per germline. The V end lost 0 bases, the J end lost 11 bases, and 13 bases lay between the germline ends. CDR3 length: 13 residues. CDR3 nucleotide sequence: TGTGCCAGCAGCTTAGAGTGGTTGGGGGTTTACACCTTC. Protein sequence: CASSLEWLGVYTF.

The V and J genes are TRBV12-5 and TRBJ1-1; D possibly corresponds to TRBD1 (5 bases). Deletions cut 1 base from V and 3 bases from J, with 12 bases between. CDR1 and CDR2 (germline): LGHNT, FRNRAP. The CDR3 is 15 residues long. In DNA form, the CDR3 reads TGTGCTAGTGGTTTGGGGGCAGGGTGGGACACTGAAGCTTTCTTT. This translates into CASGLGAGWDTEAFF.

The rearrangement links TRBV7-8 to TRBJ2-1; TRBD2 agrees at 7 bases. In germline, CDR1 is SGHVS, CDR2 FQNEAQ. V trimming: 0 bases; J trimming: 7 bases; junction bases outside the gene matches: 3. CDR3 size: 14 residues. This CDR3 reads CASSLAGGDNEQFF. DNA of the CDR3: TGTGCCAGCAGCTTAGCGGGGGGGGATAATGAGCAGTTCTTC.

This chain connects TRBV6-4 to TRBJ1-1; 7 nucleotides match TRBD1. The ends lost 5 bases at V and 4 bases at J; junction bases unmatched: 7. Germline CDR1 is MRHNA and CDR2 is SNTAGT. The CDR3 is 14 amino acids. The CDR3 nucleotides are TGTGCCAGCAGTAGACAGGGCGAGATCACTGAAGCTTTCTTT. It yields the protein CASSRQGEITEAFF.

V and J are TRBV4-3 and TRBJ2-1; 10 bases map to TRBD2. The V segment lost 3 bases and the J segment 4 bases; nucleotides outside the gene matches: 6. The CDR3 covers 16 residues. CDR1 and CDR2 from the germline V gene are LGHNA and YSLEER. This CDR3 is CASSQVAGGLYNEQFF. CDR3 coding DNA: TGCGCCAGCAGCCAGGTAGCGGGAGGTTTATACAATGAGCAGTTCTTC.

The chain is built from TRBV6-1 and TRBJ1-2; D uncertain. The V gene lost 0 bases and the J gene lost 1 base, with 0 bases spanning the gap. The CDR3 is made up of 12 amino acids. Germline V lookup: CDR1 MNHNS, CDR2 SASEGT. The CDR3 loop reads CASSEANYGYTF. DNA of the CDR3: TGTGCCAGCAGTGAAGCTAACTATGGCTACACCTTC.

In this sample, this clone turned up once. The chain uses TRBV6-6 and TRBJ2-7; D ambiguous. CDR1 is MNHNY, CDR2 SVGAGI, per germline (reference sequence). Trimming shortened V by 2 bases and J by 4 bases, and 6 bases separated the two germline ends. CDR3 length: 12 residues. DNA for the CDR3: TGTGCCAGCAGTTACAACAGTTACGAGCAGTACTTC. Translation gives CASSYNSYEQYF.

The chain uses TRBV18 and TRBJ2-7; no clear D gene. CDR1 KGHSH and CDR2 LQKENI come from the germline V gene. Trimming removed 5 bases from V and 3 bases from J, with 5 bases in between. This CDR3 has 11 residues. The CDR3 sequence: CASSSGYEQYF. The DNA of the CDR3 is TGTGCCAGCTCAAGTGGCTACGAGCAGTACTTC.

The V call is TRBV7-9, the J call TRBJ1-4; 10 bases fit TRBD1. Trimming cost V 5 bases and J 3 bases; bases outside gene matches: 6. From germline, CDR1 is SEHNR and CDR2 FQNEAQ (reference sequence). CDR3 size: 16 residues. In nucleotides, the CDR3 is TGTGCCAGCAGCCTCTCTGGGACAGGGGCTAATGAAAAACTGTTTTTT. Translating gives CASSLSGTGANEKLFF.

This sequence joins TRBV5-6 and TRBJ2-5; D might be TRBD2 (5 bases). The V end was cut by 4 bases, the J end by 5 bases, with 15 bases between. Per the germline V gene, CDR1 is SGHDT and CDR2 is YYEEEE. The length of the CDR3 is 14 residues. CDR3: CASSPRYGGETQYF. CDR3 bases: TGTGCCAGCAGCCCTCGCTACGGAGGTGAGACCCAGTACTTC.

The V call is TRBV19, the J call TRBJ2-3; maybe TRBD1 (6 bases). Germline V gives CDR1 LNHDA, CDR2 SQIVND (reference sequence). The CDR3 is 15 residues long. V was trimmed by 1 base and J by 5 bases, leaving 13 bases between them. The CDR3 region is CASSIVQGLRDTQYF. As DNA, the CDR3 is TGTGCCAGTAGTATAGTTCAGGGGCTTAGAGATACGCAGTATTTT.

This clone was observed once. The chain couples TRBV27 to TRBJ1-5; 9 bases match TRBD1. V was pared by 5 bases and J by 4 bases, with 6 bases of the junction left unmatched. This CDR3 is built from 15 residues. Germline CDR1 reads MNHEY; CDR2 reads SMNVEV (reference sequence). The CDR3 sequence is CASSPGTGPNQPQHF. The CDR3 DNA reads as TGTGCCAGCAGTCCAGGGACAGGGCCGAATCAGCCCCAGCATTTT.

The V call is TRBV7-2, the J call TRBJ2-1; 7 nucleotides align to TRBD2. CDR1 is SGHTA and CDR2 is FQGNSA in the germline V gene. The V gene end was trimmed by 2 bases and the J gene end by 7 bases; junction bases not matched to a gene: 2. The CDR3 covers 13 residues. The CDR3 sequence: CASSLIGGNEQFF. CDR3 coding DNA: TGTGCCAGCAGCTTAATCGGGGGGAATGAGCAGTTCTTC.

CDR3 amino acids: CASSQDRGRRGNTEAFF. CDR3 coding DNA: TGCGCCAGCAGCCAAGACCGCGGTAGGCGGGGGAACACTGAAGCTTTCTTT. This sequence joins TRBV4-1 and TRBJ1-1; D remains ambiguous. Germline-derived CDR1 and CDR2 are MGHRA and YSYEKL. CDR3 length: 17 amino acids. V lost 0 bases to trimming and J lost 1 base, with 15 bases between them.

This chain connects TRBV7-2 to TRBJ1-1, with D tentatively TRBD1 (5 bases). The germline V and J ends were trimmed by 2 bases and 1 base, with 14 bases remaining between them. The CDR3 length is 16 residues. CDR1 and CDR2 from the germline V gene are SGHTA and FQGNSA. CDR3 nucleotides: TGTGCCAGCAGCTTATTGGGACTTCTAAAGAACACTGAAGCTTTCTTT. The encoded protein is CASSLLGLLKNTEAFF.

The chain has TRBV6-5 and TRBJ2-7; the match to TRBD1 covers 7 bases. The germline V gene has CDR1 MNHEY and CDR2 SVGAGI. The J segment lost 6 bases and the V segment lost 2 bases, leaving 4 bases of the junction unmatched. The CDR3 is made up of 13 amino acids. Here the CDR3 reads CASSYRGLSEQYF. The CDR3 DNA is TGTGCCAGCAGTTACAGGGGGCTAAGCGAGCAGTACTTC.